This passage covers 9 T cell receptor beta chains from one sample sequenced in a study of blood T cell repertoires in COVID-19. Generated by immunoSEQ multiplex PCR, the TCRdb table keeps only in-frame clones and is missing some. This table has 490,000 or so clones, 70% to 90% appearing once. The sample taken for sequencing was PBMCs or T cells enriched from blood (not recorded which). Receptors originate from a woman between 40 and 50 years old who had recovered from COVID-19.

This chain uses TRBV13 with TRBJ2-3, with TRBD2 identical over 7 bases. V dropped 4 bases and J dropped 1; count of bases not matched to a gene: 11. Germline V CDR1 and CDR2: PRHDT, FYEKMQ (reference sequence). This CDR3 comprises 17 residues. CDR3 loop: CASSYLSGKRGTDTQYF. The CDR3 nucleotides read TGTGCCAGCAGCTACCTCAGCGGGAAAAGGGGCACAGATACGCAGTATTTT.

As regards this clone: Other DNA sequences in the same sample also yield this CDR3. This chain joins TRBV5-8 and TRBJ2-3, with TRBD2 as a possible D gene (5 bases). The CDR3 is 15 residues long. V was cut by 0 bases and J by 3 bases, with 11 bases left in between. The germline CDR1 and CDR2 sequences are SGHTS and YDEGEE. The CDR3 region has the DNA TGTGCCAGCAGCTTGGCCGGGGTAGGAACAGATACGCAGTATTTT. Encoded protein: CASSLAGVGTDTQYF.

As to this clone: Other DNA sequences in this specimen translate into the identical CDR3. The chain couples TRBV2 to TRBJ2-1, with TRBD2 identical over 13 bases. The V gene's germline CDR1 is SNHLY and CDR2 FYNNEI. This CDR3 is built from 15 residues. J was trimmed by 4 bases and V by 4 bases; bases with no gene match: 1. The chain's CDR3 is CASSGGLAGYNEQFF. The CDR3 nucleotides read TGTGCCAGCAGTGGGGGACTAGCGGGGTACAATGAGCAGTTCTTC.

The V and J genes are TRBV5-5 and TRBJ2-7; 7 bases are a match to TRBD1. The CDR3 is 18 residues long. After removal of 1 base from V and 1 base from J, the junction contained 14 bases not matched to a gene. Germline values: CDR1 SGHKS, CDR2 YYEKEE (reference sequence). CDR3 residues: CASSLRVHGQVLSYEQYF. In nucleotides, the CDR3 is TGTGCCAGCAGCTTGAGGGTCCACGGACAGGTTCTTTCCTACGAGCAGTACTTC.

Notes on this clone: One end of the junction is discordant with germline, which a read error may explain. The rearrangement links TRBV5-1 to TRBJ2-1; TRBD1 aligns across 8 bases. This CDR3 comprises 17 residues. Germline V CDR1 and CDR2: SGHRS, YFSETQ. CDR3 in DNA: TGCGCCCGCAGCTCCGGGGGTGGGGGACAGGCTTACAATGAGCAGTTCTTC. The encoded protein is CARSSGGGGQAYNEQFF.

The rearrangement links TRBV19 to TRBJ1-5; TRBD1 agrees at 12 bases. The germline V gene encodes CDR1 LNHDA and CDR2 SQIVND (reference sequence). V gave up 7 bases and J gave up 3 bases; unmatched junction bases: 7. This CDR3 has 16 residues. CDR3 sequence reads: CASTPWDRGLNQPQHF. The CDR3, as DNA: TGTGCCAGTACCCCTTGGGACAGGGGGCTCAATCAGCCCCAGCATTTT. The full variable domain, rest sourced from reference TRBV19 and TRBJ1-5, is DGGITQSPKYLFRKEGQNVTLSCEQNLNHDAMYWYRQDPGQGLRLIYYSQIVNDFQKGDIAEGYSVSREKKESFPLTVTSAQKNPTAFYLCASTPWDRGLNQPQHFGDGTRLSIL.

The chain employs TRBV24-1 and TRBJ2-1; 10 bases align to TRBD2. V trimming: 0 bases; J trimming: 4 bases; junction bases outside the gene matches: 5. The V gene's germline CDR1 is KGHDR and CDR2 SFDVKD. This CDR3 is built from 17 residues. The CDR3 DNA is TGTGCCACCAGTGATTTGTTCAGCGGGGGGGCTTACAATGAGCAGTTCTTC. This gives the protein CATSDLFSGGAYNEQFF.

The chain uses TRBV19 and TRBJ1-5; possibly TRBD1 for D (5 bases). Germline loops: CDR1 LNHDA, CDR2 SQIVND (reference sequence). Trimming stripped 3 bases from V and 6 bases from J, with 12 bases between. The CDR3 covers 14 residues. The CDR3 loop reads CASSIQGHGQPQHF. The CDR3 DNA reads TGTGCCAGTAGTATCCAGGGCCATGGTCAGCCCCAGCATTTT.

The chain links TRBV18 to TRBJ2-1; 9 bases agree with TRBD2. The germline CDR1 and CDR2 sequences are KGHSH and LQKENI. The CDR3 has 17 amino acids. V shed 3 bases, J shed 5 bases, and the junction held 11 bases outside the gene matches. The CDR3 loop is CASSPGSVTSGNNEQFF. The CDR3 nucleotides read TGTGCCAGCTCACCGGGCTCAGTGACTAGCGGCAACAATGAGCAGTTCTTC.